A selection of T cell receptor beta chains follows, all from one sample in a study of long-term antiretroviral therapy in people with HIV. The assay was immunoSEQ multiplex PCR, and TCRdb's table has in-frame clones only and misses some. The sample records 30,000 or so clones, around 80% being singletons. The material was unsorted PBMCs, obtained 1.5 years before starting antiretroviral therapy. The receptor source for this set is a man aged 18-30 years with HIV. Each CDR3 is given with its conserved first and last residue. D genes are given only for firm matches. A row's size may be missing; if present it is once, few, many or a size class.

clone_size	d_call	v_call	j_call	cdr3_aa	cdr3_nt
.	TRBD1	TRBV30	TRBJ1-1	CAWRHRDRGQSEAFF	TGTGCCTGGAGGCACCGGGACAGGGGGCAATCTGAAGCTTTCTTT
.	TRBD2	TRBV19	TRBJ2-1	CASTEGLAGRKGQFF	TGTGCCAGTACCGAAGGACTAGCGGGGCGAAAGGGGCAGTTCTTC
once	.	TRBV6-4	TRBJ2-3	CASSDSGSTDTQYF	TGTGCCAGCAGTGACTCGGGCAGCACAGATACGCAGTATTTT
once	TRBD1	TRBV5-4	TRBJ1-2	CASSQEQGAVGGYTF	TGTGCCAGCAGCCAGGAACAGGGGGCAGTGGGTGGCTACACCTTC
.	.	TRBV15	TRBJ2-6	CATSGDGASGANVLTF	TGTGCCACCAGCGGGGACGGCGCTTCAGGGGCCAACGTCCTGACTTTC
.	TRBD1	TRBV5-4	TRBJ2-7	CASSLVGQGAREQYF	TGTGCCAGCAGCTTGGTCGGGCAGGGGGCTAGGGAGCAGTACTTC
.	.	TRBV6-1	TRBJ1-2	CASSGSLRGIYGYTF	TGTGCCAGCAGTGGAAGCCTCCGGGGCATCTATGGCTACACCTTC
.	TRBD1	TRBV27	TRBJ2-1	CASSPGTAYNEQFF	TGTGCCAGCAGTCCCGGGACAGCCTACAATGAGCAGTTCTTC
.	.	TRBV13	TRBJ2-1	CASSSGRSSYNEQFF	TGTGCCAGCAGCTCAGGACGGAGCTCCTACAATGAGCAGTTCTTC
.	TRBD1	TRBV10-3	TRBJ2-2	CAIRTEEQGARNTGELFF	TGTGCCATCAGGACAGAAGAACAGGGGGCGCGTAACACCGGGGAGCTGTTTTTT
once	.	TRBV2	TRBJ1-2	CASGPRTAPAYGYTF	TGTGCCAGCGGCCCGCGGACAGCCCCGGCCTATGGCTACACCTTC
.	.	TRBV4-1	TRBJ1-4	CASSQVRPPNEKLFF	TGCGCCAGCAGCCAAGTGCGTCCACCTAATGAAAAACTGTTTTTT
.	.	TRBV27	TRBJ2-1	CASRLGPSGNEQFF	TGTGCCAGCAGGCTAGGACCCTCCGGCAATGAGCAGTTCTTC
.	TRBD1	TRBV7-8	TRBJ2-6	CASSLGAHGTGGLGANVLTF	TGTGCCAGCAGCTTAGGGGCCCATGGGACAGGGGGGCTTGGGGCCAACGTCCTGACTTTC
once	TRBD1	TRBV9	TRBJ2-1	CASSPWTGADNEQFF	TGTGCCAGCAGCCCCTGGACAGGGGCGGACAATGAGCAGTTCTTC
.	.	TRBV27	TRBJ2-7	CASSLQQGSYEQYF	TGTGCCAGCAGTTTACAGCAGGGAAGCTACGAGCAGTACTTC
.	.	TRBV7-9	TRBJ1-2	CATNTGINYGYTF	TGTGCCACCAATACCGGAATCAACTATGGCTACACCTTC
.	.	TRBV19	TRBJ1-5	CASRQPRALGGNQPQHF	TGTGCCAGTAGGCAACCCCGGGCCCTCGGCGGCAATCAGCCCCAGCATTTT
.	.	TRBV28	TRBJ2-1	CASSEGPSSYNEQFF	TGTGCCAGCAGCGAGGGACCTAGCTCCTACAATGAGCAGTTCTTC
.	.	TRBV6-5	TRBJ1-2	CASSPQTVPNYGYTF	TGTGCCAGCAGCCCCCAGACAGTTCCTAACTATGGCTACACCTTC
.	.	TRBV7-2	TRBJ2-7	CASSFWGGGYEQYF	TGTGCCAGCAGCTTCTGGGGAGGAGGTTACGAGCAGTACTTC
.	.	TRBV30	TRBJ1-5	CAWSGRRDQPQHF	TGTGCCTGGAGCGGACGTCGGGATCAGCCCCAGCATTTT
.	.	TRBV6-6	TRBJ2-1	CASSDDSYNEQFF	TGTGCCAGCAGTGACGACAGCTACAATGAGCAGTTCTTC
.	.	TRBV2	TRBJ2-7	CASRARSHGMDEQYF	TGTGCCAGCAGGGCGCGGTCCCATGGTATGGACGAGCAGTACTTC
.	.	TRBV7-3	TRBJ2-5	CASSLIALPQETQYF	TGTGCCAGCAGCTTAATCGCGTTGCCCCAAGAGACCCAGTACTTC
.	.	TRBV5-1	TRBJ2-7	CASSLSSYEQYF	TGCGCCAGCAGCCTGAGCTCCTACGAGCAGTACTTC
.	.	TRBV29-1	TRBJ1-2	CSVDQVGNYGYTF	TGCAGCGTGGATCAGGTGGGGAACTATGGCTACACCTTC
.	TRBD2	TRBV5-1	TRBJ2-1	CASSFSLAGGREQFF	TGCGCCAGCAGCTTTAGCCTAGCGGGGGGTCGAGAGCAGTTCTTC
few	.	TRBV7-9	TRBJ1-1	CASSPAWANTEAFF	TGTGCCAGCAGCCCGGCCTGGGCGAACACTGAAGCTTTCTTT
.	.	TRBV18	TRBJ2-7	CASSPPGVVRVEQYF	TGTGCCAGCTCACCTCCGGGGGTGGTCCGGGTAGAGCAGTACTTC
.	.	TRBV6-6	TRBJ2-1	CASSTDRFNEQFF	TGTGCCAGCAGTACCGACAGGTTTAATGAGCAGTTCTTC
few	.	TRBV6-5	TRBJ2-2	CASSIDPTGTGELFF	TGTGCCAGCAGTATCGACCCGACGGGCACCGGGGAGCTGTTTTTT
once	.	TRBV7-2	TRBJ2-3	CASSSSSTDTQYF	TGTGCCAGCAGCTCATCTAGCACAGATACGCAGTATTTT
.	.	TRBV19	TRBJ2-7	CASSIASGDEQYF	TGTGCCAGTAGTATAGCTTCAGGGGACGAGCAGTACTTC
few	.	TRBV18	TRBJ2-7	CASSPVTYEQYF	TGTGCCAGCTCACCGGTAACCTACGAGCAGTACTTC
.	.	TRBV4-1	TRBJ1-1	CASSQDLGYTEAFF	TGCGCCAGCAGCCAAGATCTGGGGTACACTGAAGCTTTCTTT
.	.	TRBV19	TRBJ2-7	CASSTRDQIYEQYF	TGTGCCAGTAGCACTCGGGACCAGATCTACGAGCAGTACTTC
large	.	TRBV18	TRBJ1-1	CASSLDSSEAFF	TGTGCCAGCTCACTGGACAGCTCTGAAGCTTTCTTT
.	.	TRBV7-2	TRBJ1-5	CASSFTGYSNQPQHF	TGTGCCAGCAGCTTTACCGGGTATAGCAATCAGCCCCAGCATTTT
.	TRBD1	TRBV4-2	TRBJ2-7	CASSRRTGNSYEQYF	TGTGCCAGCAGCCGTAGGACAGGGAATAGCTACGAGCAGTACTTC
.	.	TRBV20-1	TRBJ1-2	CSARAGDGYTF	TGCAGTGCTAGAGCAGGGGATGGCTACACCTTC
.	.	TRBV10-3	TRBJ1-1	CAISGQLNTEAFF	TGTGCCATCAGTGGACAGCTGAACACTGAAGCTTTCTTT
.	.	TRBV9	TRBJ2-1	CASSVAISSYNEQFF	TGTGCCAGCAGCGTAGCCATTAGCTCCTACAATGAGCAGTTCTTC
.	.	TRBV18	TRBJ1-1	CASSEHKLTEAFF	TGTGCCAGCTCCGAGCATAAACTCACTGAAGCTTTCTTT
once	.	TRBV30	TRBJ1-4	CAWSWGRQVSTTNEKLFF	TGTGCCTGGAGTTGGGGACGCCAAGTTTCCACAACTAATGAAAAACTGTTTTTT
.	TRBD1	TRBV18	TRBJ2-7	CASSPTGQGSGEQYF	TGTGCCAGCTCACCAACGGGACAGGGGTCGGGCGAGCAGTACTTC
medium-sized	.	TRBV6-1	TRBJ2-1	CASSPDQYNEQFF	TGTGCCAGCAGCCCTGACCAGTACAATGAGCAGTTCTTC
.	.	TRBV14	TRBJ1-4	CASSQNTGGNEKLFF	TGTGCCAGCAGCCAGAACACTGGGGGGAATGAAAAACTGTTTTTT
.	TRBD1	TRBV9	TRBJ1-4	CASSPGTGGEKLFF	TGTGCCAGCAGCCCCGGGACAGGAGGAGAAAAACTGTTTTTT
.	.	TRBV5-1	TRBJ2-5	CASSLELGRRETQYF	TGCGCCAGCAGCTTGGAGTTAGGGAGGAGGGAGACCCAGTACTTC
.	.	TRBV30	TRBJ1-1	CAWTETRIEAFF	TGTGCCTGGACCGAGACACGGATTGAAGCTTTCTTT
.	.	TRBV5-6	TRBJ2-3	CASSLEDRDTQYF	TGTGCCAGCAGCTTGGAGGACAGAGATACGCAGTATTTT
.	.	TRBV2	TRBJ2-7	CASTRAGSVREQYF	TGTGCCAGTACCAGAGCCGGGTCGGTCCGCGAGCAGTACTTC
.	.	TRBV30	TRBJ1-1	CAWSVQLGVPLLNTEAFF	TGTGCCTGGAGTGTACAGCTGGGGGTCCCTCTATTGAACACTGAAGCTTTCTTT